Following are 10 T cell receptor beta chains from one sample sequenced in a study of CD8 T cells in Susac syndrome. With random hexamers, reverse transcription was performed on about 0.45 to 1 ug of RNA. Each CDR3 protein gets one entry after TCRdb re-called the immunoSEQ multiplex PCR reads with MiXCR. The sample lists more than 200,000 distinct CDR3 sequences, 85% to 95% seen once, with roughly 0.07% in the top ten. The sample comprised CD4+ T cells from PBMCs. The source is a human donor with multiple sclerosis.

The rearrangement links TRBV28 to TRBJ1-1, with D perhaps matching TRBD1 (5 bases). Trimming removed 5 bases from V and 1 base from J, with 11 bases in between. The germline CDR1 and CDR2 sequences are MDHEN and SYDVKM. The CDR3 extends over 14 amino acids. The CDR3: CASSLQGGNTEAFF. The CDR3 DNA reads as TGTGCCAGCAGTCTCCAGGGAGGGAACACTGAAGCTTTCTTT.

A single count supports this clonotype. The chain carries TRBV5-1 and TRBJ2-5; no clear D gene. Per germline, CDR1 SGHRS and CDR2 YFSETQ. The CDR3 has 14 amino acids. Trimming stripped 6 bases from V and 1 base from J, with 13 bases between. The CDR3 is CASMGMVGQETQYF. The CDR3 nucleotides are TGCGCCAGCATGGGCATGGTCGGCCAAGAGACCCAGTACTTC. Combining the CDR3 with reference TRBV5-1 and TRBJ2-5 gives the whole variable domain KAGVTQTPRYLIKTRGQQVTLSCSPISGHRSVSWYQQTPGQGLQFLFEYFSETQRNKGNFPGRFSGRQFSNSRSEMNVSTLELGDSALYLCASMGMVGQETQYFGPGTRLLVL.

In this sample, this clonotype turned up a few times. The rearrangement links TRBV7-9 to TRBJ1-3; D remains ambiguous. CDR3 size: 12 residues. Germline lookup yields CDR1 SEHNR and CDR2 FQNEAQ (reference sequence). The V end lost 5 bases, the J end lost 3 bases, and 5 bases lay between the germline ends. DNA for the CDR3: TGTGCCAGCAGCCCCGGTGGAAACACCATATATTTT. Translated: CASSPGGNTIYF.

The chain recombines TRBV21-1 with TRBJ1-1; the table's D call TRBD1 went unverified against the DNA. TRBV21-1 is described as a pseudogene. The CDR3 is made up of 14 amino acids. The CDR3 nucleotides read TGTGCCAGCAGGGACCCCCCACTGAACACTGAAGCTTTCTTT. This gives the protein CASRDPPLNTEAFF.

This clonotype was counted a few times. The gene calls are TRBV7-3 and TRBJ2-5, with 7 bases aligning to TRBD2. Germline CDR1 reads SGHTA; CDR2 reads FQGTGA. The CDR3 length is 14 residues. The junction had 1 base not matched to a gene; V was cut back by 2 bases and J by 1 base. This CDR3 reads CASSLAGVQETQYF. CDR3 bases: TGTGCCAGCAGCTTAGCGGGGGTCCAAGAGACCCAGTACTTC.

The rearrangement uses TRBV12-3 or TRBV12-4 and TRBJ2-4, with TRBD2 matching 10 bases. V lost 3 bases to trimming and J lost 0 bases; unmatched junction nucleotides: 14. The CDR3 contains 20 residues. The CDR3 is CASSLDSGGTIPLAKNIQYF. In DNA, the CDR3 is TGTGCCAGCAGTTTGGATAGCGGGGGGACTATTCCACTAGCCAAAAACATTCAGTACTTC.

The chain uses TRBV16 and TRBJ2-7; 8 bases map to TRBD2. CDR1 KGHSY and CDR2 FQNENV come from the germline V gene. Trimming cost V 0 bases and J 5 bases; bases outside gene matches: 21. The CDR3 totals 20 residues. CDR3 sequence reads: CASSQSIAPGGGGGLNEQYF. In nucleotides, the CDR3 is TGTGCCAGCAGCCAATCGATCGCGCCGGGGGGGGGTGGAGGATTGAACGAGCAGTACTTC.

Written as DNA, the CDR3 is TGTGCCAGCAGCCAGGCTAGCGGGATTGAGACCCAGTACTTC. It yields the protein CASSQASGIETQYF. The chain uses TRBV3-1 and TRBJ2-5; 9 bases map to TRBD2. The J segment lost 5 bases and the V segment lost 3 bases, leaving 4 bases of the junction unmatched. The CDR3 is 14 residues long. The germline gives CDR1 LGHDT, CDR2 YNNKEL (reference sequence).

The chain links TRBV7-2 to TRBJ2-5; 8 bases map to TRBD2. Germline assignment: CDR1 SGHTA and CDR2 FQGNSA. This CDR3 has 16 residues. The V gene end was trimmed by 3 bases and the J gene end by 9 bases; junction bases not matched to a gene: 15. The CDR3 reads CASSFPRAGARGAQYF. The CDR3 DNA sequence: TGTGCCAGCAGCTTCCCCCGAGCGGGGGCGCGAGGAGCCCAGTACTTC.

The V call is TRBV7-8, the J call TRBJ2-7, with a weak D call TRBD2 (5 bases). Between the trimmed V and J ends, which lost 5 bases and 3 bases, there was a span of 14 bases. Germline V gene data show CDR1 as SGHVS and CDR2 as FQNEAQ. The CDR3 has 14 amino acids. This CDR3 reads CASSLSERSYEQYV. CDR3 coding DNA: TGTGCCAGCAGCCTTAGCGAACGGAGCTACGAGCAGTACGTC.